The rows below give T cell receptor beta chains drawn from one sample of a study of cytomegalovirus exposure and HLA in healthy donors. Some clones are missing from TCRdb's copy, which holds only in-frame ones; the method was immunoSEQ multiplex PCR. The listing records over 100,000 clones. The sequencing input was PBMCs. The origin of the receptors is a woman aged 35 to 49 in good health and CMV-seropositive. Each CDR3 is given with its conserved first and last residue.

V: TRBV5-1; J: TRBJ2-3; CDR3: CASSSTTSGRRRPDTQYF
V: TRBV7-3; J: TRBJ2-2; CDR3: CASSGLAGVGTGELFF
V: TRBV9; J: TRBJ2-1; CDR3: CASSPGQGREQFF
V: TRBV7-2; J: TRBJ1-1; CDR3: CASSLGQLNTEAFF
V: TRBV6-6; J: TRBJ2-7; CDR3: CASSYARGGPYEQYF
V: TRBV6-6; J: TRBJ1-2; CDR3: CASSVQGDSVFYGYTF
V: TRBV29-1; J: TRBJ2-4; CDR3: CSARTRGVGIQYF
V: TRBV2; J: TRBJ2-5; CDR3: CASCLAAHPQETQYF
V: TRBV6-6; J: TRBJ2-3; CDR3: CASSFPSGADTQYF
V: TRBV19; J: TRBJ2-7; CDR3: CASSPGRGFGYEQYF
V: TRBV30; J: TRBJ1-4; CDR3: CAWYAREDEKLFF
V: TRBV11-2; J: TRBJ2-5; CDR3: CASSLGSREAETQYF
V: TRBV9; J: TRBJ2-7; CDR3: CASSVQPGTFDEQYF
V: TRBV11-2; J: TRBJ2-1; CDR3: CASSLGQEQFF
V: TRBV28; J: TRBJ1-4; CDR3: CASSKLTGGTNEKLFF
V: TRBV27; J: TRBJ2-5; CDR3: CASSSPRQGHETQYF